This entry concerns a single T cell receptor beta chain. Its antigen is not identified. The source of the sample is a study of molecular identifiers for immune sequencing clone quantification. Study observations and caveats: The study found clones above 20 RNA copies held over 99% of effector molecules and under 1% in naive cells.

The CDR3 has 11 amino acids. Trimming at V came to 7 bases and at J to 3 bases, leaving 3 bases not matched to a gene. The germline V gene encodes CDR1 SQVTM and CDR2 ANQGSEA. TCRdb ran MiXCR on the PCR reads and lists one entry per CDR3 protein. The sample yields more than 9,500 distinct CDR3 sequences, 18% seen once. This TCR was recovered from a human donor in good health. Some libraries in this study had Jurkat cell RNA spiked in. The sequenced material came from naive CD8+ T cells from blood, with Jurkat cell RNA spiked in. Subset noted: FACS-sorted CD8+CD4-CCR7+CD45RA+ naive T cells. The chain joins TRBV29-1 to TRBJ2-7; 7 bases line up with TRBD1. The CDR3 DNA follows: TGCAGCGCAACAGGGGTCTACGAGCAGTACTTC. Its translation: CSATGVYEQYF.